The sequence of this T cell receptor beta chain was determined in a study of OX40 agonist ivuxolimab in advanced cancers. Looking at the study overall: A male proportion of 70% to 90% was recorded, with mean age approximately 57 years and range roughly 23 to 79. Patients with prior anti-PD-1, anti-PD-L1 or anti-CTLA-4 therapy were eligible; approximately 40% had some. Three patients, one with hepatocellular carcinoma and two with cutaneous melanoma, achieved partial responses.

This clone appeared once. The data were produced by immunoSEQ multiplex PCR, yet TCRdb's version contains in-frame clones alone and is incomplete. The sample records around 110,000 clones, 90% being singletons. The CDR3 length is 14 residues. Germline values: CDR1 LGHNA, CDR2 YSLEER. Trimming shortened V by 1 base and J by 7 bases, and 8 bases separated the two germline ends. The clonotype was recovered from an adult with an advanced solid tumor such as melanoma, head and neck, liver or kidney cancer. Source: CD4+ or CD8+ T cells sorted from blood, taken in a trial of the OX40 agonist ivuxolimab. The rearrangement joins TRBV4-3 to TRBJ1-6; D call uncertain. The CDR3 protein is CASSQGTQNSPLHF. The CDR3, as DNA: TGCGCCAGCAGCCAAGGAACACAGAATTCACCCCTCCACTTT.